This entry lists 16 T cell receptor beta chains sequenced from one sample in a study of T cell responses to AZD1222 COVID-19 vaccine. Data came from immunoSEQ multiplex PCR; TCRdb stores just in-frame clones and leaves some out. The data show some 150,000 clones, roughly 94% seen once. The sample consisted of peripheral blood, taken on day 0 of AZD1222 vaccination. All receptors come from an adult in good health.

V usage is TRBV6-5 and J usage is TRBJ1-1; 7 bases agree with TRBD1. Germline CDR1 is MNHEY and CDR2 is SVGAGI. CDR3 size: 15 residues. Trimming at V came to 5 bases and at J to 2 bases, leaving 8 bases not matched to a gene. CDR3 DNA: TGTGCCAGCAGTAAGGAGGGACAGAGCAACACTGAAGCTTTCTTT. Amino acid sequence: CASSKEGQSNTEAFF.

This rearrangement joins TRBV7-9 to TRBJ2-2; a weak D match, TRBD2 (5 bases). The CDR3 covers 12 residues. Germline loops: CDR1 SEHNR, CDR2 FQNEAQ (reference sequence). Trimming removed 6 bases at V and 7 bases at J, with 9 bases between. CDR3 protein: CASSSGDGELFF. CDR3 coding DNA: TGTGCCAGCAGTTCCGGGGACGGGGAGCTGTTTTTT.

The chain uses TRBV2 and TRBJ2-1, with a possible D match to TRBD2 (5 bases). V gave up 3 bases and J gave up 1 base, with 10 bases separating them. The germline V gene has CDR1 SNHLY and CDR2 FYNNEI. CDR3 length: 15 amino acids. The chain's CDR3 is CASSDQAVSYNEQFF. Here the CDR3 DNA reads TGTGCCAGCAGTGATCAAGCGGTTTCCTACAATGAGCAGTTCTTC.

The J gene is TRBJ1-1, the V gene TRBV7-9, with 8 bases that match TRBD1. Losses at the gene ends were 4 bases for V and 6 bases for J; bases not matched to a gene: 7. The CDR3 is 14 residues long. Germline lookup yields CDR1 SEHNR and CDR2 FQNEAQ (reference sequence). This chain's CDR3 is CASSSGTGSPEAFF. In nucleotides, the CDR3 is TGTGCCAGCAGCTCCGGGACAGGATCCCCTGAAGCTTTCTTT.

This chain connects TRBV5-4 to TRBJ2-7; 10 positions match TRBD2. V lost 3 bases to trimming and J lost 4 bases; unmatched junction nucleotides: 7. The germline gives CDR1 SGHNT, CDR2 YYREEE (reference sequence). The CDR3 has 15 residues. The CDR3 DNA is TGTGCCAGCAGCTCCTCTAGCGGGAGTCTGTACGAGCAGTACGTC. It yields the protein CASSSSSGSLYEQYV.

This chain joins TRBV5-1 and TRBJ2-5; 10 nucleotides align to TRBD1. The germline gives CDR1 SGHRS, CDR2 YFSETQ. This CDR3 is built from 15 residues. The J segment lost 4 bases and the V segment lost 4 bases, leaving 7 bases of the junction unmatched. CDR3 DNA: TGCGCCAGCAGCCCGGAGACAGGGGGCCCAGAGACCCAGTACTTC. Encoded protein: CASSPETGGPETQYF.

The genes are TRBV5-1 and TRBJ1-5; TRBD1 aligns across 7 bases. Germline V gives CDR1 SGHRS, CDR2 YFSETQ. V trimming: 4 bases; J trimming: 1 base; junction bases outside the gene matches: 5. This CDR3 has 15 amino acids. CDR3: CASSEGQVSNQPQHF. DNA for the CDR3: TGCGCCAGCAGCGAAGGACAGGTGAGCAATCAGCCCCAGCATTTT.

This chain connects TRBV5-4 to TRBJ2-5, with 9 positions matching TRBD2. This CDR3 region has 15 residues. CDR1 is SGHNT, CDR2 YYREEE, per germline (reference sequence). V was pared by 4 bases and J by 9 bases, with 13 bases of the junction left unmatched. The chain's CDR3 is CASSPKAGGPPAQYF. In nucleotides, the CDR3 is TGTGCCAGCAGCCCTAAAGCGGGGGGCCCTCCGGCCCAGTACTTC.

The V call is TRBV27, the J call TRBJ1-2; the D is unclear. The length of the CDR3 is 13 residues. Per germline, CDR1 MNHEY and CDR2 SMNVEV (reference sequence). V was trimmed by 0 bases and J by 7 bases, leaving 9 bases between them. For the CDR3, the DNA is TGTGCCAGCAGTTTATCATTAGGGTTTGGCTACACCTTC. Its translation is CASSLSLGFGYTF.

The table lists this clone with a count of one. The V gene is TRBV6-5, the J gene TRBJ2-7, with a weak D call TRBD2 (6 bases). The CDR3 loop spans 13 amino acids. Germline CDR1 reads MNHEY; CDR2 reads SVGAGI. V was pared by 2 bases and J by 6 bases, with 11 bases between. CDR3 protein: CASSYMEGSEQYV. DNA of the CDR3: TGTGCCAGCAGTTACATGGAGGGTAGCGAGCAGTACGTC.

The CDR3 sequence is CASSPRGGTEAFF. The DNA for the CDR3 is TGCGCCAGCAGCCCCAGGGGTGGCACTGAAGCTTTCTTT. This rearrangement joins TRBV4-3 to TRBJ1-1, with D possibly matching TRBD1 (6 bases). Between the trimmed V and J ends, which lost 4 bases and 4 bases, there was a span of 10 bases. CDR3 length equals 13 residues. Per germline, CDR1 LGHNA and CDR2 YSLEER.

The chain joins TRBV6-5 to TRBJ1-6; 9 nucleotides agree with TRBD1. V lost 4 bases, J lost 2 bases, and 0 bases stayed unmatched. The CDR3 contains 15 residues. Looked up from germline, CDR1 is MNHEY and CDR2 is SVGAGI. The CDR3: CASSWDRAYNSPLHF. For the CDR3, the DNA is TGTGCCAGCAGTTGGGACAGGGCCTATAATTCACCCCTCCACTTT.

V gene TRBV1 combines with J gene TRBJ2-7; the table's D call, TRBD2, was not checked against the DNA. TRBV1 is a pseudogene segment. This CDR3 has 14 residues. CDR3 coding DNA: TGCACCAGCAGCCAAGTCCGAACGGGGTACGAGCAGTACGTC. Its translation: CTSSQVRTGYEQYV.

The CDR3 DNA sequence: TGTGCCAGCAGTGCCCACCGGACAGATGAAAAACTGTTTTTT. It yields the protein CASSAHRTDEKLFF. The V call is TRBV7-8, the J call TRBJ1-4; weak D call: TRBD1 (6 bases). V was cut by 6 bases and J by 6 bases, with 14 bases left in between. The CDR3 consists of 14 residues. From germline, CDR1 is SGHVS and CDR2 FQNEAQ.

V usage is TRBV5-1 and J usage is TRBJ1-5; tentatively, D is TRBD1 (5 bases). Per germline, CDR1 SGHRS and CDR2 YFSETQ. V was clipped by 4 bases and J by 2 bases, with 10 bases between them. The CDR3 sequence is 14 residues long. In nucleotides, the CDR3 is TGCGCCAGCAGCATAGACAGAGGCAATCAGCCCCAGCATTTT. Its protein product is CASSIDRGNQPQHF.

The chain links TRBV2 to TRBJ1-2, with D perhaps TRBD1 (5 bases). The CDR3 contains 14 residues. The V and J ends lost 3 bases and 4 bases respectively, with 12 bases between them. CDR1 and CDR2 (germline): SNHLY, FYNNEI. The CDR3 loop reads CASSETAKSYGYTF. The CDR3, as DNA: TGTGCCAGCAGTGAGACAGCGAAGAGCTATGGCTACACCTTC. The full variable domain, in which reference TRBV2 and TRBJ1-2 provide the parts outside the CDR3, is EPEVTQTPSHQVTQMGQEVILRCVPISNHLYFYWYRQILGQKVEFLVSFYNNEISEKSEIFDDQFSVERPDGSNFTLKIRSTKLEDSAMYFCASSETAKSYGYTFGSGTRLTVV.